This TCR beta chain is from a study of cytomegalovirus exposure and HLA in healthy donors. Trimming at V came to 6 bases and at J to 0 bases, leaving 8 bases not matched to a gene. This CDR3 contains 15 residues. Germline values: CDR1 SNHLY, CDR2 FYNNEI. PCR was performed using 60 Vbeta and 13 Jbeta primers. Method: immunoSEQ multiplex PCR; TCRdb's copy keeps in-frame clones and lacks some. The sample holds over 95,000 clones, 65% to 75% seen once. The gene calls are TRBV2 and TRBJ2-7; 7 nucleotides agree with TRBD1. This sequence originates from a woman in her thirties or forties in good health and CMV-seropositive. Material for sequencing was PBMCs. This chain's CDR3 is CASRATGQSSYEQYF. The CDR3 DNA follows: TGTGCCAGCAGGGCGACAGGGCAGAGCTCCTACGAGCAGTACTTC.